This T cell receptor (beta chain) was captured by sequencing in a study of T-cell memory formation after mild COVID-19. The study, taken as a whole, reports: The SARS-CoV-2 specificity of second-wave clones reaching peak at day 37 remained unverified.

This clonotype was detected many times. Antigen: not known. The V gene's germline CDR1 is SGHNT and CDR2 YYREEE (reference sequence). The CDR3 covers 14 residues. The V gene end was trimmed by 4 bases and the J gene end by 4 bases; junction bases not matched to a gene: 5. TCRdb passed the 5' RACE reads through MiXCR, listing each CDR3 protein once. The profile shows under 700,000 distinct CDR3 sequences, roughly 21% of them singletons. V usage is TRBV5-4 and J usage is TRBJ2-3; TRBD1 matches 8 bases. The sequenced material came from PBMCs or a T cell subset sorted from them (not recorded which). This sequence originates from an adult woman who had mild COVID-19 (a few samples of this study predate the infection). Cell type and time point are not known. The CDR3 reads CASSGGQVADTQYF. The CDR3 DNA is TGTGCCAGCAGCGGGGGACAGGTCGCAGATACGCAGTATTTT.